These 19 T cell receptor beta chains came from one sample sequenced in a study of T cells in Graves' hyperthyroidism and ophthalmopathy. Regions amplified from RNA transcripts were the TCR beta CDR3 regions. The study used the HTBI primer set for a first-round RT-PCR of the TCR CDR3. TCRdb independently ran MiXCR on the multiplex PCR reads; one entry per CDR3 protein. This table has approximately 400,000 distinct CDR3 sequences, over 15% appearing once. Sample: blood. These receptor sequences come from a woman in her late teens or twenties with Graves' hyperthyroidism.

This clonotype has a count of ten or more. The chain joins TRBV25-1 to TRBJ1-1; D may be TRBD1 (5 bases). CDR1 is MGHDK, CDR2 SYGVNS, per germline. CDR3 size: 11 residues. Trimming removed 4 bases at V and 7 bases at J, with 7 bases between. In DNA form, the CDR3 reads TGTGCCAGCAGTGTGGGGGTTGAAGCTTTCTTT. Residues: CASSVGVEAFF.

This clonotype was found many times. The rearrangement links TRBV30 to TRBJ1-6, with a weak D call TRBD1 (5 bases). The CDR3 extends over 13 amino acids. Trimming cost V 0 bases and J 10 bases, with 10 bases left between them. CDR1 GTSNPN and CDR2 SVGIG come from the germline V gene (reference sequence). This chain's CDR3 is CAWSVGRGSPLHF. For the CDR3, the DNA is TGTGCCTGGAGTGTAGGGAGGGGCTCACCCCTCCACTTT.

As to this clonotype: Sequence at one end of the junction differs from germline and may be a read error. V usage is TRBV30 and J usage is TRBJ1-5, with D maybe TRBD1 (6 bases). The CDR3 consists of 14 residues. The germline V gene encodes CDR1 GTSNPN and CDR2 SVGIG (reference sequence). As DNA, the CDR3 is TGTGCCTGGAGTCGCGTATTAGGGGGTCAGCCTCAGCATTTT. The encoded protein is CAWSRVLGGQPQHF.

This chain joins TRBV19 and TRBJ2-2; D call uncertain. The CDR3 is made up of 14 amino acids. Germline lookup yields CDR1 LNHDA and CDR2 SQIVND (reference sequence). V was pared by 7 bases and J by 7 bases, with 16 bases between. The CDR3 loop reads CASISVSPVGELFF. CDR3 nucleotides: TGTGCCAGTATCTCGGTGAGCCCGGTCGGGGAGCTGTTTTTT.

This clonotype came up many times. The chain couples TRBV7-3 to TRBJ2-2; unclear D gene. Germline loops: CDR1 SGHTA, CDR2 FQGTGA. The CDR3 runs 14 residues. V was trimmed by 5 bases and J by 6 bases, leaving 13 bases between them. The CDR3 sequence: CASSPLTQAGELFF. The CDR3 bases are TGTGCCAGCAGCCCCCTGACGCAGGCCGGGGAGCTGTTTTTT.

This clonotype was counted ten times or more. The chain combines TRBV27 with TRBJ1-2; tentative D call: TRBD1 (5 bases). This CDR3 has 13 residues. The ends were cut back, 5 bases at V and 7 bases at J, with 14 bases in the middle. Germline loops: CDR1 MNHEY, CDR2 SMNVEV (reference sequence). As DNA, the CDR3 is TGTGCCAGCAGTGATGGAGGGGAGGGTGGCTACACCTTC. Amino acids: CASSDGGEGGYTF.

This clonotype was picked up many times. The chain combines TRBV12-3 or TRBV12-4 with TRBJ2-2, with TRBD1 identical over 11 bases. CDR3 length equals 15 residues. The V and J ends lost 5 bases and 7 bases, in that order; junction bases with no gene match: 6. The chain's CDR3 is CASSPGQGAFGELFF. The DNA of the CDR3 is TGTGCCAGCAGTCCCGGACAGGGGGCTTTCGGGGAGCTGTTTTTT.

The rearrangement links TRBV5-1 to TRBJ2-2; TRBD1 agrees at 7 bases. The ends lost 3 bases at V and 7 bases at J; junction bases unmatched: 9. CDR3 length equals 15 residues. Germline CDR1 and CDR2: SGHRS and YFSETQ. The CDR3 loop reads CASSSRTGRGGELFF. CDR3 nucleotides: TGCGCCAGCAGCTCGCGGACAGGCCGGGGCGGGGAGCTGTTTTTT.

This clonotype was recorded at least ten times. The chain links TRBV4-1 to TRBJ2-7; 7 bases match TRBD1. There are 14 residues in the CDR3. After removal of 0 bases from V and 6 bases from J, the junction contained 5 bases not matched to a gene. The germline CDR1 and CDR2 sequences are MGHRA and YSYEKL. CDR3 bases: TGCGCCAGCAGCCAAGAACACAGGGGCGGCGAGCAGTACTTC. Translated: CASSQEHRGGEQYF.

Ten or more counts support this clonotype. The chain combines TRBV10-3 with TRBJ2-2, with a tentative D call TRBD1 (5 bases). V lost 8 bases, J lost 3 bases, and 16 bases lay in between. The CDR3 sequence is 15 residues long. From germline, CDR1 is ENHRY and CDR2 SYGVKD. In nucleotides, the CDR3 is TGTGCCATCCCACGGCAGGGTGGGCACACCGGGGAGCTGTTTTTT. It yields the protein CAIPRQGGHTGELFF.

The J gene is TRBJ1-1, the V gene TRBV4-1, with TRBD1 as a possible D gene (5 bases). Germline V gene sequence: CDR1 MGHRA, CDR2 YSYEKL. This CDR3 region has 14 residues. V gave up 0 bases and J gave up 5 bases, with 10 bases separating them. CDR3 residues: CASSQEVRGTEAFF. CDR3 DNA: TGCGCCAGCAGCCAAGAGGTGAGGGGAACTGAAGCTTTCTTT.

CDR3: CASRRGELRETQYF. The CDR3 DNA is TGTGCCAGCCGTCGAGGGGAACTCAGGGAGACCCAGTACTTC. The chain links TRBV12-3 or TRBV12-4 to TRBJ2-5; D is possibly TRBD1 or TRBD2 (5 bases each). V was shortened by 8 bases and J by 5 bases, with 18 bases between the two germline ends. This CDR3 contains 14 residues.

This clonotype showed up many times. CDR3 amino acids: CATRKENYGYTF. CDR3 sequence (DNA): TGTGCCACCCGGAAAGAGAACTATGGCTACACCTTC. The V and J genes are TRBV15 and TRBJ1-2; D not resolved. V was shortened by 8 bases and J by 2 bases, with 9 bases between the two germline ends. This CDR3 has 12 amino acids. The V gene's germline CDR1 is LNHNV and CDR2 YYDKDF (reference sequence).

In this sample, this clonotype turned up many times. The gene calls are TRBV6-5 and TRBJ1-1, with D perhaps TRBD1 (5 bases). CDR3 length equals 15 residues. Per the germline V gene, CDR1 is MNHEY and CDR2 is SVGAGI. V gave up 0 bases and J gave up 0 bases, with 8 bases separating them. The CDR3 loop is CASSYSGELNTEAFF. CDR3 nucleotides: TGTGCCAGCAGTTACTCGGGGGAGTTGAACACTGAAGCTTTCTTT.

This clonotype was counted many times. The chain recombines TRBV13 with TRBJ2-3, with 11 bases fitting TRBD2. The CDR3 runs to 16 residues. Germline CDR1 reads PRHDT; CDR2 reads FYEKMQ (reference sequence). V trimming: 5 bases; J trimming: 4 bases; junction bases outside the gene matches: 8. The CDR3 loop is CASSPLAGGSADTQYF. The DNA for the CDR3 is TGTGCCAGCAGCCCTTTAGCGGGGGGGAGCGCAGATACGCAGTATTTT.

This clonotype has ten or more counts. The V call is TRBV15, the J call TRBJ2-4; 7 bases align to TRBD1. The germline CDR1 and CDR2 sequences are LNHNV and YYDKDF (reference sequence). Trimming cost V 7 bases and J 8 bases; bases outside gene matches: 11. This CDR3 is built from 14 residues. This CDR3 is CATTRTGPQDIQYF. The DNA of the CDR3 is TGTGCCACCACAAGGACAGGCCCTCAGGACATTCAGTACTTC.

This clonotype was detected many times. The genes are TRBV2 and TRBJ1-5; D is uncertain. This CDR3 contains 13 residues. Trimming pared 0 bases from V and 4 bases from J, leaving 4 bases between. The germline gives CDR1 SNHLY, CDR2 FYNNEI. This CDR3 reads CASSEAGNQPQHF. CDR3 in DNA: TGTGCCAGCAGTGAAGCGGGTAATCAGCCCCAGCATTTT.

This chain links TRBV13 with TRBJ2-3, with TRBD1 identical over 10 bases. Unmatched junction bases numbered 8, after V lost 4 bases and J lost 7 bases. The CDR3 contains 15 residues. Germline V gives CDR1 PRHDT, CDR2 FYEKMQ (reference sequence). The DNA of the CDR3 is TGTGCCAGCAGCTCGGGACAGGGGAATTCATATACGCAGTATTTT. As protein: CASSSGQGNSYTQYF.

V is TRBV3-1 and J is TRBJ2-2; possibly TRBD2 for D (7 bases). The CDR3 spans 17 residues. Germline values: CDR1 LGHDT, CDR2 YNNKEL (reference sequence). V gave up 4 bases and J gave up 9 bases, with 24 bases separating them. CDR3 nucleotides: TGTGCCAGCAGCCCCCGAGGGGGGACGAGCGGGAATAGGGAGCTGTTTTTT. As protein: CASSPRGGTSGNRELFF. Looking up the rest from reference TRBV3-1 and TRBJ2-2 gives the full variable domain: DTAVSQTPKYLVTQMGNDKSIKCEQNLGHDTMYWYKQDSKKFLKIMFSYNNKELIINETVPNRFSPKSPDKAHLNLHINSLELGDSAVYFCASSPRGGTSGNRELFFGEGSRLTVL.